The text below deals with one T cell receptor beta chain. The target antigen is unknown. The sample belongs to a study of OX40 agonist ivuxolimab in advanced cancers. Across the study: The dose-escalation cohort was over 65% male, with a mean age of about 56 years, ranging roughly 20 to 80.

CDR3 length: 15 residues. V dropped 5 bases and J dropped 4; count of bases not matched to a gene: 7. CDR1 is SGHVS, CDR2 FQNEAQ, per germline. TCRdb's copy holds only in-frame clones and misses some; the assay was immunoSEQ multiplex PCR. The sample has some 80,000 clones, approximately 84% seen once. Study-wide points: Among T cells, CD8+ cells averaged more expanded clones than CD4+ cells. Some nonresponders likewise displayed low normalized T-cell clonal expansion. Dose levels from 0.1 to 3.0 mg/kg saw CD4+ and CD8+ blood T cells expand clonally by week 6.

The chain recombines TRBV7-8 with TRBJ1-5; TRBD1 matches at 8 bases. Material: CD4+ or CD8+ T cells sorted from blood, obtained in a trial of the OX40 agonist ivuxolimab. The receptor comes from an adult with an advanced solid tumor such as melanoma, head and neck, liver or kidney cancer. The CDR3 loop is CASSINRGANQPQHF. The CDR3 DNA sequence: TGTGCCAGCAGCATCAACAGGGGGGCAAATCAGCCCCAGCATTTT.